The 2 T cell receptor beta chains presented below share a single source sample, sequenced in a study of PD-1 blockade in classical Hodgkin lymphoma. All the patients suffered relapse after autologous stem cell transplantation, and brentuximab vedotin exposure differed. Repertoires were generated with immunoSEQ multiplex PCR, while TCRdb's copy carries only in-frame clones and drops some. The sample consists of roughly 13,000 clones, around 84% of them appearing once. The material was peripheral blood mononuclear cells (PBMCs), obtained at baseline. The source is a human donor with classical Hodgkin lymphoma.

This clone came up a few times. J is TRBJ2-3 and V is TRBV15; D uncertain. There are 13 residues in the CDR3. Germline values: CDR1 LNHNV, CDR2 YYDKDF (reference sequence). V lost 0 bases and J 7 bases, leaving 8 bases between the germline ends. Here the CDR3 DNA reads TGTGCCACCAGCAGAGATCACGGGTATACGCAGTATTTT. It encodes CATSRDHGYTQYF.

The rearrangement links TRBV7-9 to TRBJ1-2; a weak D match, TRBD1 (6 bases). V lost 1 base to trimming and J lost 7 bases, with 13 bases between them. The germline V gene encodes CDR1 SEHNR and CDR2 FQNEAQ (reference sequence). The CDR3 contains 14 residues. This CDR3 is CASSLGTGLTGYTF. DNA of the CDR3: TGTGCCAGCAGCTTAGGAACAGGGCTGACTGGCTACACCTTC.